The 31 T cell receptor beta chains reported below all come from one sample, sequenced in a study of Tregs in tolerant kidney transplant recipients. Profiled with immunoSEQ multiplex PCR; TCRdb holds only in-frame clones, not every one. The table shows over 50,000 clones, with approximately 83% occurring only once. Sample: Tregs from blood, taken before the transplant. These receptors came from a human donor who received a combined kidney and bone marrow transplant.

The chain carries TRBV10-2 and TRBJ1-4; TRBD1 aligns across 7 bases. The length of the CDR3 is 13 residues. The trim removed 6 bases at V and 8 bases at J, leaving 6 bases unmatched. CDR1 and CDR2 from the germline V gene are WSHSY and SAAADI. The chain's CDR3 is CASSQQGREKLFF. In nucleotides, the CDR3 is TGCGCCAGCAGCCAACAGGGGCGGGAAAAACTGTTTTTT.

CDR3: CASSYQGDSYEQYF. The CDR3 nucleotides read TGTGCCAGTAGTTATCAGGGGGACTCCTACGAGCAGTACTTC. J is TRBJ2-7 and V is TRBV19; 7 bases agree with TRBD1. Trimming at V came to 5 bases and at J to 0 bases, leaving 4 bases not matched to a gene. The CDR3 is 14 residues long. Germline loops: CDR1 LNHDA, CDR2 SQIVND (reference sequence).

The V and J genes are TRBV19 and TRBJ1-2; perhaps TRBD1 as D (6 bases). From germline, CDR1 is LNHDA and CDR2 SQIVND (reference sequence). V was shortened by 6 bases and J by 4 bases, with 9 bases between the two germline ends. CDR3 length equals 12 residues. CDR3 amino acids: CASRGGPYGYTF. The CDR3 DNA reads as TGTGCCAGTAGAGGGGGGCCCTATGGCTACACCTTC.

V gene TRBV6-1 combines with J gene TRBJ1-1; D call uncertain. Germline V gives CDR1 MNHNS, CDR2 SASEGT. The CDR3 sequence is 14 residues long. Between the trimmed V and J ends, which lost 2 bases and 1 base, there was a span of 8 bases. CDR3 loop: CASSEFPGNTEAFF. The DNA for the CDR3 is TGTGCCAGCAGTGAATTTCCTGGGAACACTGAAGCTTTCTTT.

V and J are TRBV28 and TRBJ2-3, with 8 nucleotides matching TRBD2. The V and J ends lost 5 bases and 4 bases, in that order; junction bases with no gene match: 8. Germline values: CDR1 MDHEN, CDR2 SYDVKM. The CDR3 is made up of 15 amino acids. The CDR3 reads CASSPSGGGADTQYF. Here the CDR3 DNA reads TGTGCCAGCAGTCCCTCGGGGGGGGGCGCAGATACGCAGTATTTT.

This chain uses TRBV5-6 with TRBJ1-1; no clear D gene. V lost 4 bases and J 0 bases, leaving 13 bases between the germline ends. Germline V CDR1 and CDR2: SGHDT, YYEEEE. This CDR3 has 15 amino acids. The CDR3 bases are TGTGCCAGCAGCGGCCGGCCCGGAATGAACACTGAAGCTTTCTTT. Its translation: CASSGRPGMNTEAFF.

The V gene is TRBV7-2, the J gene TRBJ2-1, with 11 positions matching TRBD1. V gave up 4 bases and J gave up 4 bases; unmatched junction bases: 3. This CDR3 has 15 amino acids. Germline CDR1 SGHTA, CDR2 FQGNSA. The CDR3 reads CASSYGTGGYNEQFF. The CDR3 DNA is TGTGCCAGCAGCTACGGGACAGGGGGGTACAATGAGCAGTTCTTC.

The chain joins TRBV6-5 to TRBJ2-7; TRBD1 or TRBD2 may be the D gene (6 bases each). The germline CDR1 and CDR2 sequences are MNHEY and SVGAGI. Trimming cost V 0 bases and J 7 bases, with 13 bases left between them. The CDR3 runs to 14 residues. In nucleotides, the CDR3 is TGTGCCAGCAGTTACTCGGGGGGCCAAGGGGAGCAGTACTTC. As protein: CASSYSGGQGEQYF.

This chain joins TRBV7-9 and TRBJ1-4; D call uncertain. The CDR3 is 13 amino acids. Trimming took off 1 base at V and 8 bases at J, with 8 bases between the two ends. CDR1 is SEHNR, CDR2 FQNEAQ, per germline (reference sequence). The CDR3 region is CASSLDPSEKLFF. The DNA for the CDR3 is TGTGCCAGCAGCTTAGACCCATCCGAAAAACTGTTTTTT.

This clone turned up a few times. V is TRBV2 and J is TRBJ2-5; D tentatively fits TRBD1 or TRBD2 (5 bases each). The J call may be faulty, since TRBJ2-7 better matches the DNA end. This CDR3 comprises 15 residues. Germline V gene lookup returns CDR1 SNHLY and CDR2 FYNNEI. The CDR3 DNA sequence: TGTGCCAGCAGTGAAGGAGGGGCTGGCGGTTACGAGCAGTACTTC. Translating gives CASSEGGAGGYEQYF.

This CDR3 is CASSEADPTDTQYF. In DNA, the CDR3 is TGCGCCAGCAGTGAAGCGGACCCCACAGATACGCAGTATTTT. The rearrangement links TRBV10-2 to TRBJ2-3; the D gene is possibly TRBD2 (5 bases). V shed 3 bases and J shed 2 bases, with 9 bases lying between them. CDR3 length: 14 residues. Germline V gene sequence: CDR1 WSHSY, CDR2 SAAADI.

This chain uses TRBV7-9 with TRBJ2-2, with a weak D call TRBD2 (5 bases). This CDR3 has 17 residues. V was cut by 5 bases and J by 1 base, with 17 bases left in between. Germline CDR1 SEHNR, CDR2 FQNEAQ (reference sequence). The CDR3 protein is CASSPVPGFGNTGELFF. CDR3 DNA sequence: TGTGCCAGCAGCCCCGTGCCGGGATTCGGGAACACCGGGGAGCTGTTTTTT.

This clone has just a few counts. The chain employs TRBV7-9 and TRBJ2-5; possibly TRBD2 for D (5 bases). V was clipped by 1 base and J by 10 bases, with 10 bases between them. The CDR3 loop spans 12 amino acids. The V gene's germline CDR1 is SEHNR and CDR2 FQNEAQ (reference sequence). The CDR3 DNA sequence: TGTGCCAGCAGCTTAGACGGTGGGAGCCAGTACTTC. Residues: CASSLDGGSQYF.

This clone is a singleton in its sample. V gene TRBV10-1 combines with J gene TRBJ2-6; 8 bases align to TRBD1. This CDR3 has 17 amino acids. Looked up from germline, CDR1 is WNHNN and CDR2 is SYGVQD (reference sequence). V lost 4 bases, J lost 4 bases, and 9 bases stayed unmatched. As DNA, the CDR3 is TGCGCCAGCAGTGCCGGGACAGGATTTCCGGGGGCCAACGTCCTGACTTTC. This gives the protein CASSAGTGFPGANVLTF.

J is TRBJ2-7 and V is TRBV4-1; 10 nucleotides match TRBD1. The CDR3 runs 16 residues. CDR1 is MGHRA, CDR2 YSYEKL, per germline. V lost 4 bases to trimming and J lost 2 bases; unmatched junction nucleotides: 8. The CDR3 coding sequence is TGCGCCAGCAGCCTCCCCCGAGGACAGGGGGCCTACGAGCAGTACTTC. The encoded protein is CASSLPRGQGAYEQYF.

The chain combines TRBV23-1 with TRBJ1-5; no reliable D call. TRBV23-1 is identified as an open reading frame with a role that is uncertain. The V and J ends lost 4 bases and 0 bases respectively, with 16 bases between them. This CDR3 is built from 17 residues. CDR3 DNA sequence: TGCGCCAGCAGTCCCAAGTCCGCTCGTCGTAGCAATCAGCCCCAGCATTTT. It specifies CASSPKSARRSNQPQHF.

V and J are TRBV19 and TRBJ1-4; D remains unclear. The CDR3 loop spans 14 amino acids. CDR1 and CDR2 from the germline V gene are LNHDA and SQIVND (reference sequence). With 3 bases removed from V and 6 bases from J, the gap between germline ends came to 11 bases. This CDR3 reads CASSIPVPYEKLFF. The CDR3 coding sequence is TGTGCCAGTAGTATTCCGGTGCCGTATGAAAAACTGTTTTTT.

The chain uses TRBV2 and TRBJ1-2; tentative D call: TRBD1 (5 bases). V lost 4 bases and J lost 2, with 14 bases in between. Germline loops: CDR1 SNHLY, CDR2 FYNNEI. The CDR3 has 15 amino acids. CDR3 DNA: TGTGCCAGCAGTGTGACCGGGACGGTGAACTATGGCTACACCTTC. It encodes CASSVTGTVNYGYTF.

This rearrangement joins TRBV6-5 to TRBJ1-1; 8 nucleotides align to TRBD1. Trimming removed 5 bases from V and 4 bases from J; junction bases left unmatched: 6. There are 14 residues in the CDR3. Germline CDR1 and CDR2: MNHEY and SVGAGI. CDR3 DNA: TGTGCCAGCAGTAACAGGGGGAGACCCACTGAAGCTTTCTTT. It codes for CASSNRGRPTEAFF.

The chain uses TRBV5-1 and TRBJ2-1; TRBD2 aligns across 10 bases. In germline, CDR1 is SGHRS, CDR2 YFSETQ. V was clipped by 3 bases and J by 6 bases; unmatched bases: 6. The CDR3 extends over 15 amino acids. The CDR3 loop reads CASSSGTSVSNEQFF. The CDR3 DNA sequence: TGCGCCAGCAGCTCCGGGACTAGCGTGAGCAATGAGCAGTTCTTC.

CDR3 in DNA: TGCGCCAGCAGCTCGGGACGGCGATCCATGAACACTGAAGCTTTCTTT. Amino acids: CASSSGRRSMNTEAFF. The gene calls are TRBV5-1 and TRBJ1-1; TRBD1 is a possible D gene (5 bases). The CDR3 consists of 16 residues. V was cut by 3 bases and J by 0 bases, with 15 bases left in between. CDR1 SGHRS and CDR2 YFSETQ come from the germline V gene.

The rearrangement uses TRBV7-9 and TRBJ2-7; the D gene is possibly TRBD2 (5 bases). CDR1 is SEHNR, CDR2 FQNEAQ, per germline (reference sequence). The germline V and J ends were trimmed by 2 bases and 2 bases, with 19 bases remaining between them. The CDR3 has 17 residues. This CDR3 is CASSLHYVAGETYEQYF. CDR3 in DNA: TGTGCCAGCAGCTTACATTACGTGGCGGGCGAGACCTACGAGCAGTACTTC.

The V gene is TRBV10-3, the J gene TRBJ1-6; maybe TRBD1 (6 bases). The CDR3 has 14 amino acids. With 10 bases removed from V and 10 bases from J, the gap between germline ends came to 20 bases. Germline CDR1 reads ENHRY; CDR2 reads SYGVKD. The CDR3 is CATRGGGGRSPLHF. In DNA form, the CDR3 reads TGTGCCACCAGAGGAGGGGGTGGGCGGTCACCCCTCCACTTT.

The chain carries TRBV5-1 and TRBJ2-7, with a tentative D call TRBD1 (6 bases). Germline values: CDR1 SGHRS, CDR2 YFSETQ. This CDR3 is built from 14 residues. The V gene lost 4 bases and the J gene lost 0 bases, with 11 bases spanning the gap. CDR3 nucleotides: TGCGCCAGCAGCGGCACGACAGGCTCCTACGAGCAGTACTTC. Amino acids: CASSGTTGSYEQYF.

The J gene is TRBJ1-1, the V gene TRBV11-3, with D possibly being TRBD1 (6 bases). V gave up 1 base and J gave up 0 bases, with 21 bases separating them. The CDR3 has 19 residues. The V gene's germline CDR1 is SGHNT and CDR2 YENEEA. For the CDR3, the DNA is TGTGCCAGCAGCTTAGCCGTGGGTCTCCGGGACACCTTGAACACTGAAGCTTTCTTT. The encoded protein is CASSLAVGLRDTLNTEAFF.

This clone has just a few counts. This chain connects TRBV11-3 to TRBJ1-2; 7 positions match TRBD1. J lost 2 bases, V lost 2 bases, and 2 bases had no gene match. Per germline, CDR1 SGHNT and CDR2 YENEEA. This CDR3 contains 14 residues. CDR3 DNA sequence: TGTGCCAGCAGCTTAAAAGGGGGCAACTATGGCTACACCTTC. As protein: CASSLKGGNYGYTF. Together with reference TRBV11-3 and TRBJ1-2, the CDR3 gives the full variable domain: EAGVVQSPRYKIIEKKQPVAFWCNPISGHNTLYWYLQNLGQGPELLIRYENEEAVDDSQLPKDRFSAERLKGVDSTLKIQPAELGDSAVYLCASSLKGGNYGYTFGSGTRLTVV.

J is TRBJ2-5 and V is TRBV11-2; no clear D. Trimming pared 4 bases from V and 5 bases from J, leaving 8 bases between. This CDR3 is 12 amino acids long. Germline V CDR1 and CDR2: SGHAT, FQNNGV. The CDR3 DNA is TGTGCCAGCAGCTGGATCAGTGAGACCCAGTACTTC. It yields the protein CASSWISETQYF.

The genes are TRBV7-8 and TRBJ1-2, with TRBD1 matching over 8 bases. This CDR3 is built from 13 residues. The V gene end was trimmed by 5 bases and the J gene end by 4 bases; junction bases not matched to a gene: 3. Germline V gene data show CDR1 as SGHVS and CDR2 as FQNEAQ. CDR3 in amino acids: CASSPGQVYGYTF. CDR3 in DNA: TGTGCCAGCAGCCCGGGACAGGTCTATGGCTACACCTTC.

This clone has a single count. The V and J genes are TRBV6-6 and TRBJ1-3, with a tentative D call TRBD1 (5 bases). From germline, CDR1 is MNHNY and CDR2 SVGAGI (reference sequence). V was pared by 6 bases and J by 0 bases, with 6 bases between. This CDR3 region has 13 residues. Here the CDR3 reads CASRGDSGNTIYF. The CDR3 nucleotides read TGTGCCAGCAGGGGGGACTCTGGAAACACCATATATTTT.

The chain has TRBV6-5 and TRBJ2-1; D perhaps matches TRBD1 (6 bases). The CDR3 sequence is 13 residues long. V lost 6 bases and J lost 5, with 11 bases in between. Germline lookup yields CDR1 MNHEY and CDR2 SVGAGI. CDR3 DNA sequence: TGTGCCAGCAGCAGGACAGTAGACAATGAGCAGTTCTTC. Residues: CASSRTVDNEQFF.

The V and J genes are TRBV6-1 and TRBJ1-2; a weak D match, TRBD1 (5 bases). CDR3 length equals 13 residues. Germline lookup yields CDR1 MNHNS and CDR2 SASEGT. V lost 6 bases and J lost 8, with 16 bases in between. In DNA form, the CDR3 reads TGTGCCAGCAGCTTTCCCCCCGGGGCAGGCTACACCTTC. Translated, it gives CASSFPPGAGYTF.